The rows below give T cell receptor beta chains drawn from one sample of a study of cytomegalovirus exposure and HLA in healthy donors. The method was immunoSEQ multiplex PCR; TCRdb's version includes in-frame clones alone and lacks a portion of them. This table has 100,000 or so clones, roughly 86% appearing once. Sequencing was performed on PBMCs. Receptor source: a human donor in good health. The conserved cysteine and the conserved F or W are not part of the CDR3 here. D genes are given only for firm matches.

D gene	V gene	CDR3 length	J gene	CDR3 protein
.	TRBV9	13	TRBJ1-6	ASSAGGVYNSPLH
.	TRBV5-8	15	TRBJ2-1	ASSLFGGSGRYNEQF
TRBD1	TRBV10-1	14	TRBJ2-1	ASSESGTGTHNEQF
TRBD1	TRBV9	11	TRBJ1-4	ASSDDRDEKLF
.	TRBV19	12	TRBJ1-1	ASTPGGGSSEAF
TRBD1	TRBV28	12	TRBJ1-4	ASSHRGLGEKLF
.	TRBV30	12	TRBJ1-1	AWSVGRANTEAF
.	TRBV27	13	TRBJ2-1	ASSLVTSSYNEQF
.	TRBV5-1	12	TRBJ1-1	ASSTGQLNTEAF
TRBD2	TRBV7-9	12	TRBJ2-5	ASRTSGGGETQY
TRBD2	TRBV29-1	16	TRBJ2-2	SVETPKGLAGYTGELF
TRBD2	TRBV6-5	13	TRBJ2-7	ASSYSASGGYEQY